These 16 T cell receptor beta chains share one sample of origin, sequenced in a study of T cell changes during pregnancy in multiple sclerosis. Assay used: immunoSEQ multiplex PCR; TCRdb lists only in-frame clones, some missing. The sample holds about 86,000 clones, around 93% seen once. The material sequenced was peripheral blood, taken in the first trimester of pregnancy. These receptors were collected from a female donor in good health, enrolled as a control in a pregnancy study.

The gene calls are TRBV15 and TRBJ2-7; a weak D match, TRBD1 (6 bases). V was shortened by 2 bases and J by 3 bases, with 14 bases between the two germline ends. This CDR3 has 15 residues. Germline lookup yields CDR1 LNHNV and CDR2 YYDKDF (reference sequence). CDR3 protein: CATSRRPGADYEQYF. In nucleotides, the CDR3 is TGTGCCACCAGCAGACGGCCAGGGGCGGACTACGAGCAGTACTTC.

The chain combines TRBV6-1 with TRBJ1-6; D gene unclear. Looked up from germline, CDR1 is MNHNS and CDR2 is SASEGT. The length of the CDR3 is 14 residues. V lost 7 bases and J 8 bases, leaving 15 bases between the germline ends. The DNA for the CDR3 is TGTGCCAGCACCCTGGACCCGGGGTATTCACCCCTCCACTTT. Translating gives CASTLDPGYSPLHF.

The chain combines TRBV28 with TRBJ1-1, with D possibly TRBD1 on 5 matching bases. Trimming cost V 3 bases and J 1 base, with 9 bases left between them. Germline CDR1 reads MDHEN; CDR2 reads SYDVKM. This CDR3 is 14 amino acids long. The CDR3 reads CASSFGGRNTEAFF. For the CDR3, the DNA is TGTGCCAGCAGTTTTGGGGGGAGGAACACTGAAGCTTTCTTT. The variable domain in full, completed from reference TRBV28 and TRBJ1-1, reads DVKVTQSSRYLVKRTGEKVFLECVQDMDHENMFWYRQDPGLGLRLIYFSYDVKMKEKGDIPEGYSVSREKKERFSLILESASTNQTSMYLCASSFGGRNTEAFFGQGTRLTVV.

This CDR3 is CASIHRASGNTIYF. In DNA form, the CDR3 reads TGTGCCAGTATTCACAGGGCGTCTGGAAACACCATATATTTT. This chain connects TRBV19 to TRBJ1-3, with a possible D match to TRBD1 (6 bases). The V end lost 7 bases, the J end lost 1 base, and 11 bases lay between the germline ends. The CDR3 loop spans 14 amino acids. Per germline, CDR1 LNHDA and CDR2 SQIVND (reference sequence). The whole variable domain, remainder taken from reference TRBV19 and TRBJ1-3, is DGGITQSPKYLFRKEGQNVTLSCEQNLNHDAMYWYRQDPGQGLRLIYYSQIVNDFQKGDIAEGYSVSREKKESFPLTVTSAQKNPTAFYLCASIHRASGNTIYFGEGSWLTVV.

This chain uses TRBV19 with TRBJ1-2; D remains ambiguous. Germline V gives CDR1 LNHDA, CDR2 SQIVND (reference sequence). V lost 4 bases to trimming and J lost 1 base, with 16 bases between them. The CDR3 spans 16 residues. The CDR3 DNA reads TGTGCCAGTAGTACCGACTACGACTCCCTTAACTATGGCTACACCTTC. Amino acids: CASSTDYDSLNYGYTF.

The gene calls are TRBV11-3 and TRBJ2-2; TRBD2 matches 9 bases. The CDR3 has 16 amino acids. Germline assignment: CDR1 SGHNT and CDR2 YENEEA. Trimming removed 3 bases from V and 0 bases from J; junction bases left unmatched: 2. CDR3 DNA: TGTGCCAGCAGCTTGCGGGGGGGCTCGAACACCGGGGAGCTGTTTTTT. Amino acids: CASSLRGGSNTGELFF.

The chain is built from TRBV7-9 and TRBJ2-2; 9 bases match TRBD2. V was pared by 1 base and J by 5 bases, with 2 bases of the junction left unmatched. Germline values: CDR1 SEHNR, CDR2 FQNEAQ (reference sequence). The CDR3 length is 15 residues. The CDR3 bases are TGTGCCAGCAGCTTAGGGCTAGCGGGGACCGGGGAGCTGTTTTTT. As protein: CASSLGLAGTGELFF.

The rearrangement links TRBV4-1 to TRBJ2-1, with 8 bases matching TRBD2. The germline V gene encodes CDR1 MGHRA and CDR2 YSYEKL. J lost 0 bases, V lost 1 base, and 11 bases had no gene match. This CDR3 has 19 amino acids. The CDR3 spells CASSQAGRGGKSSYNEQFF. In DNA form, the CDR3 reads TGCGCCAGCAGCCAAGCTGGTCGCGGGGGGAAGAGCTCCTACAATGAGCAGTTCTTC.

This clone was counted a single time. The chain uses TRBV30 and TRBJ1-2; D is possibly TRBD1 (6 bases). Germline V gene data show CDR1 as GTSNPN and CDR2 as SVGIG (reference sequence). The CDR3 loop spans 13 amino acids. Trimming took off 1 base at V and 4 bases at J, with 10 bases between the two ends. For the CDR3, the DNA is TGTGCCTGGAGTGCGGGACAAACCTATGGCTACACCTTC. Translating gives CAWSAGQTYGYTF.

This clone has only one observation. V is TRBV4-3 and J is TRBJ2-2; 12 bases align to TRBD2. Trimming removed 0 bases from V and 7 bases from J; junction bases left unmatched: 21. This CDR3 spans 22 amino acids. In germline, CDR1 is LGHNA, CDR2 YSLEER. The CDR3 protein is CASSQDRGTSGGYAPDIGELFF. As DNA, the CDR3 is TGCGCCAGCAGCCAAGATAGAGGAACTAGCGGGGGGTATGCCCCTGACATCGGGGAGCTGTTTTTT.

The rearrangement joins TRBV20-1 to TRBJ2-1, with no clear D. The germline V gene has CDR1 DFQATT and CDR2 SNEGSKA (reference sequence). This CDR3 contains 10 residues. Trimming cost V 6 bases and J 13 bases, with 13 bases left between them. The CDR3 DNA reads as TGCAGTGCCGTATCTAGACTTCAGTTCTTC. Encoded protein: CSAVSRLQFF.

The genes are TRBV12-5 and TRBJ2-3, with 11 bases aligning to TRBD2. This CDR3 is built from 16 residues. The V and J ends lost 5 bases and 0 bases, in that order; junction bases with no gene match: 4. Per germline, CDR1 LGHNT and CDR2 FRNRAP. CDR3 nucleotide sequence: TGTGCTAGTGGTACCGGGACTAGCGGTAGCACAGATACGCAGTATTTT. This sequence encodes CASGTGTSGSTDTQYF.

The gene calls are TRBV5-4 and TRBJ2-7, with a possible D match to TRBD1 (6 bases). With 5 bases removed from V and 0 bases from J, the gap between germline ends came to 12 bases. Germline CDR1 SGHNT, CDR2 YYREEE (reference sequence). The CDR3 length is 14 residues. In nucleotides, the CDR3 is TGTGCCAGCAGTAGACTGGACAGCTCCTACGAGCAGTACTTC. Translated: CASSRLDSSYEQYF.

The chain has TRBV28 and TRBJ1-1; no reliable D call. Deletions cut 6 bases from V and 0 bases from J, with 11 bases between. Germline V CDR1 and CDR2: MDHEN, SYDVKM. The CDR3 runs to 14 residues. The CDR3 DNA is TGTGCCAGCAGCCTGAGAGCCATGAACACTGAAGCTTTCTTT. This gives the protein CASSLRAMNTEAFF.

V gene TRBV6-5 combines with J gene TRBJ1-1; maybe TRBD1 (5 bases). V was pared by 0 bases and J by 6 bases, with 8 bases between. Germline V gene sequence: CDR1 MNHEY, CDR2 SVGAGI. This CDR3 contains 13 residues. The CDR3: CASSYSEGPEAFF. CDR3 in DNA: TGTGCCAGCAGTTACTCGGAGGGGCCTGAAGCTTTCTTT.

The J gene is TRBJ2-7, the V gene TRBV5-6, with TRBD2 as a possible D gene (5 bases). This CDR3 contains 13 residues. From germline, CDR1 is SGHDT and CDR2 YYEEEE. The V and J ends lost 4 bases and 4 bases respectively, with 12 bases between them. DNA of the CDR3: TGTGCCAGCAGCGCGGGCGGAAGATACGAGCAGTACTTC. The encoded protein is CASSAGGRYEQYF.